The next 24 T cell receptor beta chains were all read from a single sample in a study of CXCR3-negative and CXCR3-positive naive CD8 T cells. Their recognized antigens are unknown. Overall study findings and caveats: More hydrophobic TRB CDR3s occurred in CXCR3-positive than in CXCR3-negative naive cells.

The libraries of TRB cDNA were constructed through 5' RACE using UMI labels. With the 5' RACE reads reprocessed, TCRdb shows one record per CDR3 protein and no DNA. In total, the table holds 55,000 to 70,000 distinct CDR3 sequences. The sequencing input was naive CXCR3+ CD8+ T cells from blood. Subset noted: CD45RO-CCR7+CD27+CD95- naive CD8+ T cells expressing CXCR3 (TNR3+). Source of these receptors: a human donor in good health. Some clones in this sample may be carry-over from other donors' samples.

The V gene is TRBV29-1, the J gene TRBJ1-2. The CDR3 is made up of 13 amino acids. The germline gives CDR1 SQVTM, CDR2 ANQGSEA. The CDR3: CSVVQHQNYGYTF.

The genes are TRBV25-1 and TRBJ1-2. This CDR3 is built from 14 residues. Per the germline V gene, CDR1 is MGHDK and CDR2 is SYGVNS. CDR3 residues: CASSEVLGNYGYTF.

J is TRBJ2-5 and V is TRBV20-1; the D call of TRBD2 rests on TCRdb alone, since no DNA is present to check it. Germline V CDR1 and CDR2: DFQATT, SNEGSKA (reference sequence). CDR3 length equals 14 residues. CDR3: CVVGLGGGQETQYF.

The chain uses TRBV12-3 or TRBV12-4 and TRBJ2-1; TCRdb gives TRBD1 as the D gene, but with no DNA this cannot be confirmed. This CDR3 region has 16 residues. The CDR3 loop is CASSIRPGTPYNEQFF.

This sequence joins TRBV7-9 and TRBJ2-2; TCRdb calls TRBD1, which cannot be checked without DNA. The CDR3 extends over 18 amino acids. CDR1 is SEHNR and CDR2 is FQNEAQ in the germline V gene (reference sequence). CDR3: CASSPSKFGGQGTGELFF.

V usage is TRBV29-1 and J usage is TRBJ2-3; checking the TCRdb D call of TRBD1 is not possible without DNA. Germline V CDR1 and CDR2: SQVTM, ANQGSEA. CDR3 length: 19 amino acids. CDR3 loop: CSVGPLRDPITTSTDTQYF.

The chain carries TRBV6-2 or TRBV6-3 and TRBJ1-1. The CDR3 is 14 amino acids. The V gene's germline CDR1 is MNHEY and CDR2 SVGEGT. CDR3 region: CASSYTGRNTEAFF.

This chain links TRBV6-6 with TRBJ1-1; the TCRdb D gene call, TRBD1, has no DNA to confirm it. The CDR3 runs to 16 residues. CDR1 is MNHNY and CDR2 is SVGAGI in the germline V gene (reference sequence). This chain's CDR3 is CASSYPLGEGNTEAFF.

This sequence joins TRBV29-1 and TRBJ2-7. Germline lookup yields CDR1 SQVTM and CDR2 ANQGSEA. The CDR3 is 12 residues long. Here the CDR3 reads CSVELGSYEQYF.

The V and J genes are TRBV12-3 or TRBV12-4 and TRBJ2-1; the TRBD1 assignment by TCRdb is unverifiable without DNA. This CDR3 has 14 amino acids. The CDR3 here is CATTTGAVVNEQFF.

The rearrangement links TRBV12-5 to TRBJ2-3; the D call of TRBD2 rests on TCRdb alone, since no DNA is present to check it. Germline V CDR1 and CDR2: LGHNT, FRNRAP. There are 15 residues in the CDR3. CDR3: CASGFSGGGTDTQYF. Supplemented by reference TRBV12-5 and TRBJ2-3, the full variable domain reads DARVTQTPRHKVTEMGQEVTMRCQPILGHNTVFWYRQTMMQGLELLAYFRNRAPLDDSGMPKDRFSAEMPDATLATLKIQPSEPRDSAVYFCASGFSGGGTDTQYFGPGTRLTVL.

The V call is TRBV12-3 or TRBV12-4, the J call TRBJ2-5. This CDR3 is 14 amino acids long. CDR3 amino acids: CASSLWRFQETQYF.

CDR3 sequence: CASSLGLETGDSPLHF. The rearrangement links TRBV7-3 to TRBJ1-6. The CDR3 is 16 residues long. Per the germline V gene, CDR1 is SGHTA and CDR2 is FQGTGA.

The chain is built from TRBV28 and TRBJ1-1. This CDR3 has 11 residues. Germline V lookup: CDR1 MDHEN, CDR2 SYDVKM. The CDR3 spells CASSPRTEAFF. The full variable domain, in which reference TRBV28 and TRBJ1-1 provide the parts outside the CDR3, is DVKVTQSSRYLVKRTGEKVFLECVQDMDHENMFWYRQDPGLGLRLIYFSYDVKMKEKGDIPEGYSVSREKKERFSLILESASTNQTSMYLCASSPRTEAFFGQGTRLTVV.

Here the CDR3 reads CASSSRLDYEQYF. J is TRBJ2-7 and V is TRBV12-3 or TRBV12-4. This CDR3 region has 13 residues.

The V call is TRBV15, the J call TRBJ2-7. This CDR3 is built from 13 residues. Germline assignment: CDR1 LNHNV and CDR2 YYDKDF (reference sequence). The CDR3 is CATSKGSSYEQYF.

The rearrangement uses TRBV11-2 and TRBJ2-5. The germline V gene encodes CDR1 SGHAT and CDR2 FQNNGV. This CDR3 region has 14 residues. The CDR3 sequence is CASSLVSAQETQYF.

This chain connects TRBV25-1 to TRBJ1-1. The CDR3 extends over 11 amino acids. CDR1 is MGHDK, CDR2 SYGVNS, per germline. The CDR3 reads CASSGNTEAFF.

This CDR3 reads CASSLGDRYNEQFF. This chain uses TRBV5-1 with TRBJ2-1; TCRdb names TRBD1, which stays unverified in the absence of DNA. Germline V CDR1 and CDR2: SGHRS, YFSETQ. This CDR3 is built from 14 residues.

The CDR3 here is CASRSGGPSYEQYF. The gene calls are TRBV7-9 and TRBJ2-7; TCRdb indicates TRBD2, and absent DNA this call remains unverified. Germline loops: CDR1 SEHNR, CDR2 FQNEAQ (reference sequence). The CDR3 sequence is 14 residues long.

CDR3 in amino acids: CASSPVGTGGETQYF. The chain carries TRBV7-9 and TRBJ2-5; TCRdb names TRBD1, which stays unverified in the absence of DNA. CDR3 length equals 15 residues. The germline V gene has CDR1 SEHNR and CDR2 FQNEAQ (reference sequence).

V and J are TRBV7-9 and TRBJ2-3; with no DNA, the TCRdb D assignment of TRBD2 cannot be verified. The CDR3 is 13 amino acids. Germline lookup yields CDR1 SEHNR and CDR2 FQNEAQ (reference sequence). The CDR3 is CAHDLEASDTQYF.

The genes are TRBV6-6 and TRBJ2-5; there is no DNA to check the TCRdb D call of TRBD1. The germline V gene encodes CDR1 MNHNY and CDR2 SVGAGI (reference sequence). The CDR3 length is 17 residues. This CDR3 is CASSYSAEEGGRVTQYF.

CDR3 residues: CASRDPGQGTNYGYTF. This chain links TRBV2 with TRBJ1-2; TCRdb returns TRBD1, unconfirmable since there is no DNA. From germline, CDR1 is SNHLY and CDR2 FYNNEI. There are 16 residues in the CDR3.